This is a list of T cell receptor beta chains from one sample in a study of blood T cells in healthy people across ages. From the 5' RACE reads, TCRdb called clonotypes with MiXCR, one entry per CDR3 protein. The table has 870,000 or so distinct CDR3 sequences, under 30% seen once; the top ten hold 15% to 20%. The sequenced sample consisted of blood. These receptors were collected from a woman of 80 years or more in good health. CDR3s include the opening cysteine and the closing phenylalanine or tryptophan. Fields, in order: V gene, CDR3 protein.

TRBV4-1 CASSQDVGRGRSYNEQFF
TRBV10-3 CAISPEGRSGYTF
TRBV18 CASSPRGLSGNTIYF
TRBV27 CASSLQGPRGNEQFF
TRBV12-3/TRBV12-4 CASSFVGGETQYF
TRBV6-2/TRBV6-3 CASRDSNQPQHF
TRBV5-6 CASSLRQDPTGAPTGELFF
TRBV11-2 CASSHLGVGNTEAFF
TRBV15 CATSRDRGLAGGIQYF
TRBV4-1 CASSQVPGEVPGANVLTF
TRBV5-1 CASSLQATGTEAFF
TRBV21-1 CASSKDKPYGYTF
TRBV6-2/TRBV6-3 CASTRVGGVRETQYF
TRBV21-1 CASSPRGRGEKLFF
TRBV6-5 CASSYSGAEQPQHF
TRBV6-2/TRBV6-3 CASSYVAVNNEQYF
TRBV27 CASSLSLAGGFYEQFF
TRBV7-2 CASSLLRGDEQYF
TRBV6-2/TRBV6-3 CASKTGRGEQYF
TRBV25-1 CASSLSLGGRDMGTQYF
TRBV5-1 CASSRTGAQETQYF
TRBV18 CASSVTKPTLNTEAFF
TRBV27 CAGSPGPRRGNTEAFF
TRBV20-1 CSASSFPSGGAADTQYF
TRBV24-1 CATSEPDGKETQYF
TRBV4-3 CASSQDLGQPSPPHF
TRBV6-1 CASSEGVGGPFRRPQHF
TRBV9 CASSGFTNSPLHF
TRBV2 CASSDSSAKNIQYF
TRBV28 CASIAGGRNEQFF
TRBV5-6 CASSPTIGRDSPLHF
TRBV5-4 CASSDGTSGVYNEQFF
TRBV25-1 CASSESTRIEPLHF
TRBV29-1 CSVAMSTGSNYGYTF
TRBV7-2 CASSLAAFLRNEQFF
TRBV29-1 CSVEWGRGTEAFF
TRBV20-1 CSALPGDSNQPQHF
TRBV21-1 CASSNGGGATDTQYF
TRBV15 CATSTLDFRQFMNPSTDTQYF
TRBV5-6 CASSLMDRSSYNSPLHF
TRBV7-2 CASSTRGDSMNTEAFF
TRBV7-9 CASSARPGQGHNEQYF
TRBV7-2 CASSFRGGDTQYF